This TCR beta chain was obtained from a study of breast tumors, draining lymph nodes, adjacent tissues. Using its own MiXCR run on the multiplex PCR reads, TCRdb lists one record per CDR3 protein. The sample contains approximately 280,000 distinct CDR3 sequences, under 35% of which appear only once. Broader study findings: The lymph node origin of tumor T cells was framed as consistent with a hypothesis, not demonstrated. Compared with basal-like, luminal-like tumors shared significantly more repertoire with nontumor tissue.

Germline values: CDR1 SGHTA, CDR2 FQGTGA. The V segment lost 5 bases and the J segment 0 bases; nucleotides outside the gene matches: 7. This CDR3 has 16 residues. Axillary draining lymph nodes of breast cancer patients supplied the node samples. Ten or more counts support this clonotype. Its cognate antigen is unknown. The sequence derives from a female donor with breast cancer. Some clones in this sample may be carry-over from other donors' samples. The V call is TRBV7-3, the J call TRBJ2-3; 8 positions match TRBD2. The sample taken for sequencing was axillary lymph node tissue. The DNA for the CDR3 is TGTGCCAGCAGCCCCTTAGCGGGGACTAGCACAGATACGCAGTATTTT. It yields the protein CASSPLAGTSTDTQYF.